This TCR beta chain was documented in a study of shared clonotypes between healthy human individuals. Looking at the study overall: There were three CD4 naive, three CD4 memory, two CD8 naive and one CD8 memory plates per donor.

The germline gives CDR1 SQVTM, CDR2 ANQGSEA. CDR3 length: 13 amino acids. The ends were cut back, 4 bases at V and 2 bases at J, with 12 bases in the middle. The assay used deep level. Measured with immunoSEQ multiplex PCR; TCRdb has only the in-frame clones, and not every one. This sample has millions of clones, with 85% to 95% found just once. This chain joins TRBV29-1 and TRBJ2-7; a possible D gene is TRBD1 (6 bases). The sample was naive CD4+ T cells sorted from blood. As for subset: CD45RA+ positively selected. This receptor was identified in a man aged 18 to 30 in good health. Here the CDR3 reads CSVGRTVPYEQYF. CDR3 DNA sequence: TGCAGCGTTGGAAGGACAGTACCCTACGAGCAGTACTTC.